The entry below describes one T cell receptor (beta chain). These data come from a study of OX40 agonist ivuxolimab in advanced cancers. Deletions cut 6 bases from V and 1 base from J, with 10 bases between. Germline V gives CDR1 SGHRS, CDR2 YFSETQ. The CDR3 is 13 amino acids. This table comes from immunoSEQ multiplex PCR, and its TCRdb copy is limited to in-frame clones, with some not included. This sample has tens of thousands of clones, with 85% to 90% found just once. The gene calls are TRBV5-1 and TRBJ1-1; D is unresolved. The sequences come from CD4+ or CD8+ T cells sorted from blood, collected in a trial of the OX40 agonist ivuxolimab. The receptor's source is an adult with an advanced solid tumor such as melanoma, head and neck, liver or kidney cancer. CDR3 region: CASMWEWNTEAFF. In nucleotides, the CDR3 is TGCGCCAGCATGTGGGAGTGGAACACTGAAGCTTTCTTT.